Shown below are 23 T cell receptor beta chains from a single sample sequenced in a study of beta chain features in type 1 diabetes. Expressed TCRB transcripts were sequenced, since all the RNA that had been isolated was reverse transcribed. Sequencing used immunoSEQ multiplex PCR; TCRdb keeps in-frame clones, though not all of them. The table shows 900,000 or so clones, with roughly a sixth occurring only once. Sequencing used naive CD4+ T cells from blood. Every receptor here comes from a woman under 30 in good health.

V usage is TRBV5-6 and J usage is TRBJ2-3; 7 nucleotides agree with TRBD2. V dropped 1 base and J dropped 2; count of bases not matched to a gene: 7. This CDR3 has 16 amino acids. Germline-derived CDR1 and CDR2 are SGHDT and YYEEEE. The CDR3 DNA follows: TGTGCCAGCAGCTTGACGCTAGCGGTTCTCACAGATACGCAGTATTTT. Encoded protein: CASSLTLAVLTDTQYF.

This clone was detected only a few times. The chain joins TRBV7-9 to TRBJ2-3; 11 bases align to TRBD2. The CDR3 is 15 residues long. Germline loops: CDR1 SEHNR, CDR2 FQNEAQ (reference sequence). V trimming: 5 bases; J trimming: 11 bases; junction bases outside the gene matches: 12. CDR3 DNA sequence: TGTGCCAGCAGCCTGGGGACTAGCGGCACTGGTGGGCAGTATTTT. It encodes CASSLGTSGTGGQYF.

This clone has more than one count but fewer than ten. This chain links TRBV2 with TRBJ2-7; D remains ambiguous. From germline, CDR1 is SNHLY and CDR2 FYNNEI. The CDR3 is made up of 13 amino acids. V lost 8 bases to trimming and J lost 0 bases, with 11 bases between them. The CDR3 sequence is CASGLAGSYEQYF. CDR3 in DNA: TGTGCCAGCGGTTTGGCAGGCTCCTACGAGCAGTACTTC. Full variable domain (missing parts from reference TRBV2 and TRBJ2-7): EPEVTQTPSHQVTQMGQEVILRCVPISNHLYFYWYRQILGQKVEFLVSFYNNEISEKSEIFDDQFSVERPDGSNFTLKIRSTKLEDSAMYFCASGLAGSYEQYFGPGTRLTVT.

The sample holds a few counts of this clone. Additional DNA sequences in this sample encode the identical CDR3. The genes are TRBV5-1 and TRBJ2-6, with D possibly TRBD2 on 6 matching bases. The CDR3 consists of 15 residues. V lost 0 bases to trimming and J lost 2 bases, with 6 bases between them. Germline assignment: CDR1 SGHRS and CDR2 YFSETQ. The DNA for the CDR3 is TGCGCCAGCAGCTTGGCGGGGGCTGGGGCCAACGTCCTGACTTTC. Its protein product is CASSLAGAGANVLTF.

This clone was seen a few times. The chain combines TRBV7-2 with TRBJ2-5; 12 bases agree with TRBD1. The germline gives CDR1 SGHTA, CDR2 FQGNSA. This CDR3 has 15 amino acids. V was clipped by 5 bases and J by 6 bases; unmatched bases: 7. CDR3 bases: TGTGCCAGCAGCGGCGGGACAGGGGGCCGTCAGACCCAGTACTTC. Protein sequence: CASSGGTGGRQTQYF.

This clone has more than one count but fewer than ten. This sequence joins TRBV5-1 and TRBJ1-2, with 9 bases lining up with TRBD1. Trimming at V came to 2 bases and at J to 2 bases, leaving 7 bases not matched to a gene. Looked up from germline, CDR1 is SGHRS and CDR2 is YFSETQ. This CDR3 has 16 amino acids. CDR3 in DNA: TGCGCCAGCAGCTTATCCGGGACAGGGCTGAACTATGGCTACACCTTC. Encoded protein: CASSLSGTGLNYGYTF.

This clone has just a few counts. The chain carries TRBV5-1 and TRBJ2-5; D perhaps matches TRBD2 (6 bases). The CDR3 runs to 15 residues. Between the trimmed V and J ends, which lost 0 bases and 0 bases, there was a span of 9 bases. CDR1 and CDR2 from the germline V gene are SGHRS and YFSETQ. CDR3: CASSLAGRYQETQYF. Written as DNA, the CDR3 is TGCGCCAGCAGCTTGGCAGGGAGGTACCAAGAGACCCAGTACTTC.

J is TRBJ2-2 and V is TRBV7-3, with D perhaps matching TRBD1 or TRBD2 (5 bases each). The V gene lost 4 bases and the J gene lost 3 bases, with 15 bases spanning the gap. The CDR3 consists of 16 residues. The germline CDR1 and CDR2 sequences are SGHTA and FQGTGA. CDR3 sequence: CASSSQAIGDTGELFF. DNA of the CDR3: TGTGCCAGCAGCTCACAGGCTATCGGGGACACCGGGGAGCTGTTTTTT.

V usage is TRBV28 and J usage is TRBJ1-3, with D possibly TRBD1 on 6 matching bases. The V end lost 2 bases, the J end lost 0 bases, and 8 bases lay between the germline ends. Germline V gene sequence: CDR1 MDHEN, CDR2 SYDVKM. The CDR3 is 15 residues long. The CDR3: CASSLQGSSGNTIYF. In DNA form, the CDR3 reads TGTGCCAGCAGTTTACAGGGGAGCTCTGGAAACACCATATATTTT.

This clone was seen a handful of times. The rearrangement uses TRBV7-6 and TRBJ2-1, with D maybe TRBD1 (5 bases). This CDR3 region has 13 residues. Germline-derived CDR1 and CDR2 are SGHVS and FNYEAQ. The ends were cut back, 5 bases at V and 10 bases at J, with 15 bases in the middle. The CDR3 loop is CASSPTLGQEQFF. The DNA of the CDR3 is TGTGCCAGCAGCCCTACCCTGGGGCAAGAGCAGTTCTTC.

This clone was detected only a few times. The chain has TRBV29-1 and TRBJ2-3; D may be TRBD2 (5 bases). The germline CDR1 and CDR2 sequences are SQVTM and ANQGSEA. V was pared by 7 bases and J by 4 bases, with 12 bases between. The CDR3 has 12 residues. CDR3 in DNA: TGCAGCGCAGCGGCTGGCCCAGATACGCAGTATTTT. Amino acid sequence: CSAAAGPDTQYF.

The V call is TRBV11-2, the J call TRBJ2-2; 7 bases line up with TRBD2. The CDR3 totals 16 residues. Germline V lookup: CDR1 SGHAT, CDR2 FQNNGV. Unmatched junction bases numbered 12, after V lost 5 bases and J lost 6 bases. CDR3 residues: CASSPRGDQTAGELFF. The CDR3 bases are TGTGCCAGCAGCCCTCGGGGGGATCAGACAGCCGGGGAGCTGTTTTTT.

This clone has a handful of counts. CDR3 nucleotides: TGCGCCAGCAGCACCCGGACTAGCGGATCCTACGAGCAGTACTTC. Amino acids: CASSTRTSGSYEQYF. V is TRBV5-1 and J is TRBJ2-7; 10 bases match TRBD2. The CDR3 is 15 residues long. With V trimmed by 4 bases and J by 1 base, 5 bases remained unmatched. Germline-derived CDR1 and CDR2 are SGHRS and YFSETQ.

This clone has more than one count but fewer than ten. J is TRBJ2-7 and V is TRBV19, with a possible D match to TRBD1 (6 bases). Germline V lookup: CDR1 LNHDA, CDR2 SQIVND (reference sequence). Deletions cut 9 bases from V and 3 bases from J, with 12 bases between. This CDR3 region has 12 residues. In DNA, the CDR3 is TGTGCCAGCACGGGACAATTCTACGAGCAGTACTTC. As protein: CASTGQFYEQYF.

This clone was counted a few times. The J gene is TRBJ1-5, the V gene TRBV2, with D possibly matching TRBD1 (5 bases). There are 13 residues in the CDR3. Deletions cut 6 bases from V and 1 base from J, with 7 bases between. Germline values: CDR1 SNHLY, CDR2 FYNNEI. CDR3 residues: CASRGVSNQPQHF. The CDR3 DNA reads as TGTGCCAGCAGGGGGGTAAGCAATCAGCCCCAGCATTTT.

The genes are TRBV9 and TRBJ2-2; D possibly corresponds to TRBD2 (5 bases). V was trimmed by 2 bases and J by 2 bases, leaving 13 bases between them. The V gene's germline CDR1 is SGDLS and CDR2 YYNGEE. CDR3 size: 16 residues. In DNA form, the CDR3 reads TGTGCCAGCAGCGTGGGAGCGGCAGATAACACCGGGGAGCTGTTTTTT. As protein: CASSVGAADNTGELFF. The whole variable domain, filled in from reference TRBV9 and TRBJ2-2, reads DSGVTQTPKHLITATGQRVTLRCSPRSGDLSVYWYQQSLDQGLQFLIQYYNGEERAKGNILERFSAQQFPDLHSELNLSSLELGDSALYFCASSVGAADNTGELFFGEGSRLTVL.

This clone was observed a few times. V and J are TRBV2 and TRBJ1-1, with D possibly being TRBD1 (6 bases). Trimming removed 7 bases at V and 11 bases at J, with 20 bases between. This CDR3 has 13 residues. The germline gives CDR1 SNHLY, CDR2 FYNNEI. Here the CDR3 DNA reads TGTGCCAGCAACCCGGCACAGCTGCAGGGGGCTTTCTTT. Its protein product is CASNPAQLQGAFF.

The rearrangement joins TRBV10-2 to TRBJ1-1, with 12 bases matching TRBD1. This CDR3 region has 15 residues. Germline V lookup: CDR1 WSHSY, CDR2 SAAADI. With 7 bases clipped from V and 2 bases from J, the junction kept 5 bases outside the gene matches. This CDR3 is CASTGTGGFNTEAFF. The CDR3 region has the DNA TGCGCCAGCACCGGGACAGGGGGCTTCAACACTGAAGCTTTCTTT.

Only a few counts were recorded for this clone. V and J are TRBV5-1 and TRBJ1-1; 8 bases match TRBD1. Germline lookup yields CDR1 SGHRS and CDR2 YFSETQ. The J segment lost 1 base and the V segment lost 0 bases, leaving 2 bases of the junction unmatched. The CDR3 extends over 15 amino acids. The CDR3 loop is CASSLGDRTNTEAFF. DNA of the CDR3: TGCGCCAGCAGCTTGGGGGACAGGACGAACACTGAAGCTTTCTTT.

This chain joins TRBV11-3 and TRBJ2-1, with a possible D match to TRBD2 (6 bases). This CDR3 spans 14 amino acids. Germline loops: CDR1 SGHNT, CDR2 YENEEA. V was trimmed by 1 base and J by 9 bases, leaving 13 bases between them. The CDR3 spells CASSLAGVWSEQFF. In DNA, the CDR3 is TGTGCCAGCAGCTTAGCGGGAGTCTGGAGTGAGCAGTTCTTC.

This clone turned up a few times. The CDR3 loop reads CASSPLGRLEQYF. The CDR3 nucleotides are TGTGCCAGCTCACCTCTAGGGAGGTTGGAGCAGTACTTC. The chain is built from TRBV18 and TRBJ2-7; D is perhaps TRBD2 (6 bases). Germline CDR1 is KGHSH and CDR2 is LQKENI. This CDR3 contains 13 residues. V was pared by 3 bases and J by 7 bases, with 13 bases between.

This clone came up a few times. J is TRBJ2-7 and V is TRBV6-6; no clear D. V was shortened by 7 bases and J by 3 bases, with 16 bases between the two germline ends. Looked up from germline, CDR1 is MNHNY and CDR2 is SVGAGI (reference sequence). The CDR3 length is 14 residues. The DNA for the CDR3 is TGTGCCAGCACTCAGCAAGGCTCTTTCTACGAGCAGTACTTC. Protein: CASTQQGSFYEQYF.

The J gene is TRBJ2-1, the V gene TRBV7-8, with 11 bases aligning to TRBD2. The V and J ends lost 6 bases and 10 bases, in that order; junction bases with no gene match: 5. CDR1 is SGHVS and CDR2 is FQNEAQ in the germline V gene. The CDR3 length is 13 residues. CDR3 amino acids: CASRLAGAWEQFF. In DNA form, the CDR3 reads TGTGCCAGCAGACTAGCGGGAGCTTGGGAGCAGTTCTTC.